One and the same sample provided the 24 T cell receptor beta chains below, sequenced in a study of response to subunit inactivated influenza vaccine. TCRdb used MiXCR to reprocess the RT-PCR reads, holding one entry per CDR3 protein. The sample gives about 540,000 distinct CDR3 sequences, roughly a quarter of which show up once; 2.5% to 3.5% is in the top ten. These sequences were also reported in another study, on T cells expressing NK-cell markers. Turning to that study: It was by 5'RACE template switching with UMIs that TCR beta cDNA was made.

Sequenced material: CD4+ T cells sorted from PBMCs, taken 11 to 12 days after vaccination. The receptors come from a man in his forties or fifties who received an inactivated influenza vaccine.

The rearrangement links TRBV12-3 or TRBV12-4 to TRBJ1-1; D is uncertain. There are 15 residues in the CDR3. V lost 7 bases and J 1 base, leaving 16 bases between the germline ends. CDR3 amino acids: CASIKSRAPNTEAFF. CDR3 nucleotide sequence: TGTGCCAGCATCAAGAGCAGAGCCCCGAACACTGAAGCTTTCTTT.

This chain uses TRBV2 with TRBJ2-7, with D perhaps matching TRBD1 (6 bases). The CDR3 sequence is 11 residues long. Trimming left V 10 bases short and J 7 bases short, with 14 bases between. CDR1 and CDR2 (germline): SNHLY, FYNNEI. CDR3 region: CATHRDGEQYF. The CDR3 region has the DNA TGTGCCACGCACAGGGATGGGGAGCAGTACTTC.

The genes are TRBV6-5 and TRBJ2-7, with 8 bases lining up with TRBD1. Germline V gene sequence: CDR1 MNHEY, CDR2 SVGAGI. V shed 4 bases, J shed 8 bases, and the junction held 16 bases outside the gene matches. This CDR3 is 16 amino acids long. CDR3 sequence: CASSSPFLSRGPKQYF. In DNA, the CDR3 is TGTGCCAGCAGTTCCCCTTTCCTGAGCAGGGGGCCCAAGCAGTACTTC.

In this sample, this clonotype turned up a few times. CDR3 in DNA: TGTGCCAGCAGCCCGACGGCGGGAGGAACCTACGAGCAGTACTTC. Its protein is CASSPTAGGTYEQYF. This rearrangement joins TRBV14 to TRBJ2-7; 8 bases are a match to TRBD2. The CDR3 extends over 15 amino acids. Germline V CDR1 and CDR2: SGHDN, FVKESK. V trimming: 4 bases; J trimming: 2 bases; junction bases outside the gene matches: 7.

The chain recombines TRBV7-3 with TRBJ2-1, with D possibly being TRBD2 (6 bases). The length of the CDR3 is 15 residues. Trimming cost V 2 bases and J 4 bases, with 12 bases left between them. The germline V gene has CDR1 SGHTA and CDR2 FQGTGA. CDR3 DNA: TGTGCCAGCAGCTTAGTAGCGGACCCATACAATGAGCAGTTCTTC. Protein: CASSLVADPYNEQFF.

V usage is TRBV12-3 or TRBV12-4 and J usage is TRBJ2-3, with 10 bases identical to TRBD2. V trimming: 6 bases; J trimming: 8 bases; junction bases outside the gene matches: 11. CDR3 length: 15 residues. This chain's CDR3 is CASRPAGGDSSTQYF. In nucleotides, the CDR3 is TGTGCCAGCAGACCAGCGGGGGGGGACTCCAGTACGCAGTATTTT.

The chain's CDR3 is CASTPARGEKLFF. For the CDR3, the DNA is TGTGCCAGCACCCCAGCACGGGGCGAAAAACTGTTTTTT. The gene calls are TRBV6-1 and TRBJ1-4, with a possible D match to TRBD1 (5 bases). Germline V lookup: CDR1 MNHNS, CDR2 SASEGT. The length of the CDR3 is 13 residues. V lost 7 bases to trimming and J lost 8 bases, with 14 bases between them.

This sequence joins TRBV10-3 and TRBJ2-1; D is unclear. This CDR3 has 11 residues. CDR1 is ENHRY, CDR2 SYGVKD, per germline. Between the trimmed V and J ends, which lost 3 bases and 8 bases, there was a span of 5 bases. The CDR3 nucleotides read TGTGCCATCAGTGACTCCTATGAGCAGTTCTTC. It translates to CAISDSYEQFF.

The chain uses TRBV10-3 and TRBJ1-1; D remains unclear. Germline V gives CDR1 ENHRY, CDR2 SYGVKD. With 1 base removed from V and 1 base from J, the gap between germline ends came to 7 bases. The length of the CDR3 is 14 residues. CDR3 coding DNA: TGTGCCATCAGTGAGTTTACTACGAACACTGAAGCTTTCTTT. Protein sequence: CAISEFTTNTEAFF.

The table lists this clonotype with a count of one. The genes are TRBV7-2 and TRBJ2-7; D may be TRBD2 (5 bases). The CDR3 has 14 residues. Germline V gene sequence: CDR1 SGHTA, CDR2 FQGNSA. Trimming shortened V by 1 base and J by 0 bases, and 7 bases separated the two germline ends. As DNA, the CDR3 is TGTGCCAGCAGCTTAGGACTAACCTCCTACGAGCAGTACTTC. Its translation: CASSLGLTSYEQYF.

The gene calls are TRBV6-1 and TRBJ2-7; possible D gene TRBD2, 7 bases. CDR3 length: 13 residues. The V gene's germline CDR1 is MNHNS and CDR2 SASEGT. The ends were cut back, 8 bases at V and 3 bases at J, with 14 bases in the middle. Here the CDR3 reads CASGGAGVYEQYF. CDR3 coding DNA: TGTGCCAGCGGGGGGGCGGGAGTCTACGAGCAGTACTTC.

The rearrangement links TRBV2 to TRBJ2-2; TRBD2 matches at 8 bases. This CDR3 is 15 amino acids long. Germline trimming cut 4 bases from V and 7 bases from J; bases unmatched to any gene: 8. Germline CDR1 SNHLY, CDR2 FYNNEI. The CDR3 here is CASSGSPAGGGELFF. The CDR3 DNA is TGTGCCAGCAGTGGGAGTCCCGCGGGAGGCGGGGAGCTGTTTTTT.

This chain uses TRBV5-1 with TRBJ2-3, with 9 bases that match TRBD2. The length of the CDR3 is 19 residues. CDR1 is SGHRS, CDR2 YFSETQ, per germline. Trimming took 0 bases from V and 0 from J; bases not matched to a gene: 11. The CDR3 spells CASSLAWSGGPGSTDTQYF. The CDR3 DNA is TGCGCCAGCAGCTTGGCCTGGAGCGGGGGGCCCGGAAGCACAGATACGCAGTATTTT.

The chain carries TRBV29-1 and TRBJ1-1; no clear D. The V and J ends lost 3 bases and 0 bases respectively, with 11 bases between them. The germline V gene has CDR1 SQVTM and CDR2 ANQGSEA. The CDR3 length is 14 residues. CDR3 bases: TGCAGCGTTGAGGAAGATTTCTTGAACACTGAAGCTTTCTTT. It translates to CSVEEDFLNTEAFF. The whole variable domain, filled in from reference TRBV29-1 and TRBJ1-1, reads SAVISQKPSRDICQRGTSLTIQCQVDSQVTMMFWYRQQPGQSLTLIATANQGSEATYESGFVIDKFPISRPNLTFSTLTVSNMSPEDSSIYLCSVEEDFLNTEAFFGQGTRLTVV.

This sequence joins TRBV27 and TRBJ2-1, with TRBD2 identical over 7 bases. This CDR3 region has 14 residues. After removal of 0 bases from V and 9 bases from J, the junction contained 5 bases not matched to a gene. The germline V gene encodes CDR1 MNHEY and CDR2 SMNVEV (reference sequence). The CDR3 bases are TGTGCCAGCAGTTTATCGCCTCTAGCGGTTGAGCAGTTCTTC. Translating it yields CASSLSPLAVEQFF.

In this sample, this clonotype turned up many times. The gene calls are TRBV7-2 and TRBJ1-3; a weak D match, TRBD1 (5 bases). Germline loops: CDR1 SGHTA, CDR2 FQGNSA. Trimming took off 5 bases at V and 0 bases at J, with 8 bases between the two ends. The CDR3 spans 14 residues. CDR3 protein: CASSPQGSGNTIYF. The CDR3 nucleotides read TGTGCCAGCAGCCCCCAGGGCTCTGGAAACACCATATATTTT.

This clonotype was recorded a few times. V usage is TRBV3-1 and J usage is TRBJ1-6; possibly TRBD1 for D (6 bases). CDR3 length: 14 amino acids. V gave up 6 bases and J gave up 9 bases, with 15 bases separating them. CDR1 LGHDT and CDR2 YNNKEL come from the germline V gene (reference sequence). CDR3 residues: CASRTDGQLSPLHF. The CDR3 DNA sequence: TGTGCCAGCAGAACAGACGGACAGCTTTCACCCCTCCACTTT.

V gene TRBV3-1 combines with J gene TRBJ2-7, with 8 bases fitting TRBD2. Germline V gene lookup returns CDR1 LGHDT and CDR2 YNNKEL (reference sequence). Trimming removed 4 bases from V and 1 base from J; junction bases left unmatched: 3. This CDR3 has 14 residues. In DNA, the CDR3 is TGTGCCAGCAGCCCCGGGAGGGGTTCCTACGAGCAGTACTTC. Translated, it gives CASSPGRGSYEQYF.

The rearrangement links TRBV4-3 to TRBJ2-2, with D possibly being TRBD2 (6 bases). The CDR3 is made up of 15 amino acids. The germline CDR1 and CDR2 sequences are LGHNA and YSLEER. V shed 0 bases and J shed 6 bases, with 11 bases lying between them. CDR3 amino acids: CASSQDHSGAGELFF. The CDR3 DNA is TGCGCCAGCAGCCAAGATCATTCGGGAGCCGGGGAGCTGTTTTTT.

The gene calls are TRBV3-1 and TRBJ2-7, with a possible D match to TRBD1 (6 bases). The CDR3 spans 14 residues. Germline values: CDR1 LGHDT, CDR2 YNNKEL (reference sequence). Trimming shortened V by 6 bases and J by 3 bases, and 15 bases separated the two germline ends. CDR3 bases: TGTGCCAGCAGTACAGGGTCCGCTCTCTACGAGCAGTACTTC. This codes for CASSTGSALYEQYF.

This clonotype appeared many times. J is TRBJ2-2 and V is TRBV15; no firm D call. CDR3 size: 14 residues. From germline, CDR1 is LNHNV and CDR2 YYDKDF (reference sequence). V gave up 7 bases and J gave up 1 base, with 10 bases separating them. CDR3 protein: CATTLSGNTGELFF. DNA for the CDR3: TGTGCCACCACACTTTCAGGGAACACCGGGGAGCTGTTTTTT.

The V call is TRBV30, the J call TRBJ2-1; possible D gene TRBD2, 6 bases. Germline V gene data show CDR1 as GTSNPN and CDR2 as SVGIG (reference sequence). The CDR3 runs 15 residues. V was clipped by 0 bases and J by 4 bases, with 13 bases between them. The CDR3 bases are TGTGCCTGGAGTGTACCCCTAGCGTTGTACAATGAGCAGTTCTTC. The encoded protein is CAWSVPLALYNEQFF.

This clonotype was counted only a few times. This sequence joins TRBV18 and TRBJ2-3; TRBD2 might be the D (7 bases). Germline V gene lookup returns CDR1 KGHSH and CDR2 LQKENI. The ends were cut back, 6 bases at V and 2 bases at J, with 18 bases in the middle. The CDR3 is made up of 16 amino acids. The CDR3 region is CASSLRGPPNTDTQYF. Here the CDR3 DNA reads TGTGCCAGCTCCCTGCGGGGGCCACCGAACACAGATACGCAGTATTTT.

J is TRBJ2-7 and V is TRBV6-1; a possible D gene is TRBD1 (5 bases). The CDR3 is made up of 14 amino acids. Germline V gene data show CDR1 as MNHNS and CDR2 as SASEGT. The germline V and J ends were trimmed by 6 bases and 7 bases, with 19 bases remaining between them. In nucleotides, the CDR3 is TGTGCCAGCAGCTCACGTCCCAGGGTAGGAGAGCAGTACTTC. Translated, it gives CASSSRPRVGEQYF.